The 5 T cell receptor beta chains presented below share a single source sample, sequenced in a study of T cell responses to AZD1222 COVID-19 vaccine. The method was immunoSEQ multiplex PCR; TCRdb's version includes in-frame clones alone and lacks a portion of them. The sample comprises 100,000 or so clones, approximately 90% of which are singletons, and roughly 1.4% rests with the top ten. The specimen was peripheral blood, collected on day 0 of AZD1222 vaccination. The receptors stem from an adult in good health.

The chain combines TRBV9 with TRBJ1-2, with no clear D. CDR3 length equals 14 residues. With 0 bases removed from V and 4 bases from J, the gap between germline ends came to 10 bases. The germline gives CDR1 SGDLS, CDR2 YYNGEE. CDR3 residues: CASSVEGISYGYTF. In DNA form, the CDR3 reads TGTGCCAGCAGCGTAGAAGGGATAAGCTATGGCTACACCTTC. The variable domain in full, completed from reference TRBV9 and TRBJ1-2, reads DSGVTQTPKHLITATGQRVTLRCSPRSGDLSVYWYQQSLDQGLQFLIQYYNGEERAKGNILERFSAQQFPDLHSELNLSSLELGDSALYFCASSVEGISYGYTFGSGTRLTVV.

V and J are TRBV7-2 and TRBJ1-1; tentatively, D is TRBD1 (5 bases). The CDR3 is made up of 14 amino acids. V was trimmed by 6 bases and J by 4 bases, leaving 15 bases between them. CDR1 is SGHTA and CDR2 is FQGNSA in the germline V gene. The CDR3 region has the DNA TGTGCCAGCAGACGGGGGGGTAAGGGCACTGAAGCTTTCTTT. Protein sequence: CASRRGGKGTEAFF.

V usage is TRBV5-6 and J usage is TRBJ2-6, with D perhaps TRBD1 or TRBD2 (5 bases each). Trimming took 4 bases from V and 4 from J, leaving 12 bases between them. The CDR3 has 15 residues. Germline V gene sequence: CDR1 SGHDT, CDR2 YYEEEE. DNA for the CDR3: TGTGCCAGCAGCATTGGGGGTTCCGGGGCCAACGTCCTGACTTTC. Encoded protein: CASSIGGSGANVLTF.

This chain connects TRBV7-9 to TRBJ1-3; D gene uncertain. The CDR3 spans 15 residues. Trimming removed 7 bases at V and 2 bases at J, with 15 bases between. Germline values: CDR1 SEHNR, CDR2 FQNEAQ (reference sequence). The CDR3 nucleotides are TGTGCCAGCATGCCCTCTCCGGGGACTGGAAACACCATATATTTT. Translation gives CASMPSPGTGNTIYF.

This rearrangement joins TRBV19 to TRBJ1-5; TRBD1 aligns across 7 bases. This CDR3 is built from 17 residues. The V and J ends lost 4 bases and 0 bases, in that order; junction bases with no gene match: 9. Germline assignment: CDR1 LNHDA and CDR2 SQIVND (reference sequence). The DNA of the CDR3 is TGTGCCAGTAGTACCCGGACAGGTTTTTATAGCAATCAGCCCCAGCATTTT. Translated: CASSTRTGFYSNQPQHF.